One sample yielded the 24 T cell receptor beta chains listed below, sequenced in a study of blood T cell repertoires in COVID-19. Data came from immunoSEQ multiplex PCR; TCRdb stores just in-frame clones and leaves some out. The data hold fewer than 35,000 clones, with 85% to 90% observed a single time. The sequencing sample was made of peripheral blood. The receptor set was obtained from a man of 80 years or more with acute or convalescent COVID-19.

This rearrangement joins TRBV21-1 to TRBJ1-1; the D call TRBD1 from the table was never checked on the DNA. TRBV21-1 is a listed pseudogene. The CDR3 extends over 16 amino acids. The CDR3 sequence is CASSIIQGAGNTEAFF. DNA of the CDR3: TGTGCCAGCAGCATTATACAGGGGGCTGGGAACACTGAAGCTTTCTTT.

The chain links TRBV5-5 to TRBJ1-2; TRBD1 agrees at 9 bases. With 1 base clipped from V and 4 bases from J, the junction kept 11 bases outside the gene matches. The CDR3 is 17 residues long. Per germline, CDR1 SGHKS and CDR2 YYEKEE (reference sequence). In nucleotides, the CDR3 is TGTGCCAGCAGCTTGTTCCAGCTCCCGGGACAGGGCTATGGCTACACCTTC. Amino acids: CASSLFQLPGQGYGYTF. Based on the CDR3 plus reference TRBV5-5 and TRBJ1-2, the full variable domain is DAGVTQSPTHLIKTRGQQVTLRCSPISGHKSVSWYQQVLGQGPQFIFQYYEKEERGRGNFPDRFSARQFPNYSSELNVNALLLGDSALYLCASSLFQLPGQGYGYTFGSGTRLTVV.

This chain joins TRBV27 and TRBJ1-4, with TRBD1 matching 7 bases. Germline V gene sequence: CDR1 MNHEY, CDR2 SMNVEV (reference sequence). The CDR3 is made up of 15 amino acids. V dropped 5 bases and J dropped 4; count of bases not matched to a gene: 7. The CDR3 spells CASSPGQTHNEKLFF. CDR3 bases: TGTGCCAGCAGTCCGGGACAGACCCATAATGAAAAACTGTTTTTT.

This chain links TRBV7-9 with TRBJ1-2; tentatively, D is TRBD1 (5 bases). This CDR3 has 14 residues. CDR1 is SEHNR and CDR2 is FQNEAQ in the germline V gene (reference sequence). The V end lost 3 bases, the J end lost 5 bases, and 13 bases lay between the germline ends. CDR3 coding DNA: TGTGCCAGCAGCTTGAGAAGGGGTAGTTATGGCTACACCTTC. Its protein product is CASSLRRGSYGYTF.

The chain has TRBV19 and TRBJ1-2; TRBD1 matches at 7 bases. The V gene end was trimmed by 6 bases and the J gene end by 5 bases; junction bases not matched to a gene: 12. Germline V lookup: CDR1 LNHDA, CDR2 SQIVND (reference sequence). The CDR3 length is 15 residues. The CDR3 region is CASRGQSTFDYGYTF. CDR3 nucleotide sequence: TGTGCCAGTAGGGGACAGTCAACATTCGATTATGGCTACACCTTC.

The genes are TRBV20-1 and TRBJ2-1; 13 bases fit TRBD2. This CDR3 spans 16 amino acids. J lost 4 bases, V lost 3 bases, and 6 bases had no gene match. The germline V gene encodes CDR1 DFQATT and CDR2 SNEGSKA (reference sequence). CDR3 sequence (DNA): TGCAGTGCTAGTGTGACTAGCGGGAGGACATACAATGAGCAGTTCTTC. This codes for CSASVTSGRTYNEQFF.

This chain connects TRBV3-1 (or the pseudogene TRBV3-2) to TRBJ2-2, with a weak D call TRBD2 (6 bases). Trimming cost V 2 bases and J 3 bases, with 13 bases left between them. This CDR3 is built from 16 residues. The germline V gene has CDR1 LGHDT and CDR2 YNNKEL (reference sequence). CDR3 in amino acids: CASSQRSGSYTGELFF. CDR3 nucleotide sequence: TGTGCCAGCAGCCAAAGAAGCGGGTCTTACACCGGGGAGCTGTTTTTT.

The J gene is TRBJ2-1, the V gene TRBV28, with 9 bases identical to TRBD2. The length of the CDR3 is 15 residues. Germline V gene sequence: CDR1 MDHEN, CDR2 SYDVKM. V shed 3 bases and J 6 bases; nucleotides not matched to a gene: 6. This CDR3 is CASSLHGGRANEQFF. In DNA, the CDR3 is TGTGCCAGCAGTTTGCATGGCGGGAGGGCCAATGAGCAGTTCTTC.

The rearrangement uses TRBV12-5 and TRBJ1-4; 9 bases fit TRBD1. This CDR3 has 13 amino acids. Germline values: CDR1 LGHNT, CDR2 FRNRAP. Unmatched junction bases numbered 9, after V lost 11 bases and J lost 8 bases. The CDR3 DNA follows: TGTGCTTTTAGGACAGGGGTAGAAGAAAAACTGTTTTTT. Translated: CAFRTGVEEKLFF.

The chain combines TRBV2 with TRBJ2-7, with TRBD2 matching over 15 bases. Trimming removed 7 bases from V and 7 bases from J; junction bases left unmatched: 8. CDR3 size: 15 residues. The germline gives CDR1 SNHLY, CDR2 FYNNEI. The CDR3 spells CASNLGLAGGGEQYF. The CDR3 DNA reads as TGTGCCAGCAATTTGGGACTAGCGGGAGGTGGGGAGCAGTACTTC.

This clone has more than one count but fewer than ten. The rearrangement links TRBV9 to TRBJ1-1; D is uncertain. The germline V gene encodes CDR1 SGDLS and CDR2 YYNGEE. The CDR3 has 14 residues. Trimming shortened V by 0 bases and J by 4 bases, and 10 bases separated the two germline ends. In DNA form, the CDR3 reads TGTGCCAGCAGCGTAGCACTTTCCGGCACTGAAGCTTTCTTT. This translates into CASSVALSGTEAFF. Full variable domain (rest looked up from reference TRBV9 and TRBJ1-1): DSGVTQTPKHLITATGQRVTLRCSPRSGDLSVYWYQQSLDQGLQFLIQYYNGEERAKGNILERFSAQQFPDLHSELNLSSLELGDSALYFCASSVALSGTEAFFGQGTRLTVV.

The chain has TRBV30 and TRBJ2-1; TRBD2 might be the D (5 bases). The CDR3 runs 11 residues. Germline lookup yields CDR1 GTSNPN and CDR2 SVGIG (reference sequence). V lost 2 bases, J lost 8 bases, and 7 bases lay in between. The CDR3, as DNA: TGTGCCTGGAGTCCGCGGGATGAGCAGTTCTTC. The encoded protein is CAWSPRDEQFF.

The CDR3 loop is CASSLGSERNTDTQYF. The CDR3 DNA sequence: TGCGCCAGCAGCTTGGGTTCTGAGCGGAACACAGATACGCAGTATTTT. This chain links TRBV5-1 with TRBJ2-3; D may be TRBD2 (5 bases). This CDR3 contains 16 residues. The V end lost 0 bases, the J end lost 2 bases, and 13 bases lay between the germline ends. CDR1 and CDR2 from the germline V gene are SGHRS and YFSETQ.

The chain joins TRBV6-6 to TRBJ2-3, with TRBD2 matching over 15 bases. Germline V gene lookup returns CDR1 MNHNY and CDR2 SVGAGI (reference sequence). The V gene end was trimmed by 5 bases and the J gene end by 4 bases; junction bases not matched to a gene: 10. This CDR3 contains 18 residues. The CDR3 DNA sequence: TGTGCCAGCAGTCCCGGACTAGCGGGAGGGAACCCCCCAGATACGCAGTATTTT. Its protein is CASSPGLAGGNPPDTQYF.

The rearrangement uses TRBV7-9 and TRBJ1-6; 8 nucleotides match TRBD1. This CDR3 is built from 15 residues. V was pared by 4 bases and J by 5 bases, with 4 bases of the junction left unmatched. Germline values: CDR1 SEHNR, CDR2 FQNEAQ (reference sequence). The CDR3 loop is CASSSGGQDNSPLHF. The CDR3 region has the DNA TGTGCCAGCAGCTCGGGGGGACAGGATAATTCACCCCTCCACTTT.

The gene calls are TRBV11-3 and TRBJ2-5; D is perhaps TRBD2 (6 bases). The germline V gene has CDR1 SGHNT and CDR2 YENEEA. V lost 3 bases, J lost 4 bases, and 9 bases lay in between. The CDR3 consists of 13 residues. For the CDR3, the DNA is TGTGCCAGCAGCTTTGGGGGAGGAGAGACCCAGTACTTC. Protein product: CASSFGGGETQYF.

This clone was detected only once. The V call is TRBV27, the J call TRBJ1-2; 7 bases are a match to TRBD1. After removal of 6 bases from V and 14 bases from J, the junction contained 18 bases not matched to a gene. The CDR3 runs 14 residues. Per the germline V gene, CDR1 is MNHEY and CDR2 is SMNVEV (reference sequence). The CDR3, as DNA: TGTGCCAGCAGCACGAATGACAGGGTGGCGGGGACTACCTTC. It codes for CASSTNDRVAGTTF.

This clone was recorded once. CDR3 protein: CASSLTAGVGYEQYF. The CDR3 nucleotides read TGCGCCAGCAGCCTGACAGCGGGAGTAGGCTACGAGCAGTACTTC. V usage is TRBV5-1 and J usage is TRBJ2-7; 8 bases match TRBD2. The germline V gene has CDR1 SGHRS and CDR2 YFSETQ. This CDR3 region has 15 residues. J lost 3 bases, V lost 4 bases, and 9 bases had no gene match.

The chain employs TRBV6-2 or TRBV6-3 and TRBJ2-1; no clear D. Germline CDR1 and CDR2: MNHEY and SVGEGT. The CDR3 totals 18 residues. V lost 5 bases to trimming and J lost 2 bases, with 22 bases between them. CDR3 sequence (DNA): TGTGCCAGCAGTCGCCGTAGTCAATTATCCGACACCTACAATGAGCAGTTCTTC. Translating it yields CASSRRSQLSDTYNEQFF.

This rearrangement joins TRBV18 to TRBJ2-7; 8 nucleotides agree with TRBD2. From germline, CDR1 is KGHSH and CDR2 LQKENI. This CDR3 comprises 13 residues. The V gene end was trimmed by 0 bases and the J gene end by 5 bases; junction bases not matched to a gene: 0. The chain's CDR3 is CASSPPGGDEQYF. CDR3 DNA: TGTGCCAGCTCACCACCCGGGGGGGACGAGCAGTACTTC.

The V and J genes are TRBV2 and TRBJ1-4; possible D gene TRBD1, 5 bases. The CDR3 runs to 15 residues. The germline CDR1 and CDR2 sequences are SNHLY and FYNNEI. Between the trimmed V and J ends, which lost 4 bases and 4 bases, there was a span of 13 bases. The CDR3: CASSVGQGYNEKLFF. The CDR3 DNA sequence: TGTGCCAGCAGTGTGGGTCAGGGTTATAATGAAAAACTGTTTTTT.

This chain connects TRBV29-1 to TRBJ1-2; the D gene is possibly TRBD1 (6 bases). Trimming took 6 bases from V and 8 from J, leaving 13 bases between them. The CDR3 sequence is 11 residues long. Germline values: CDR1 SQVTM, CDR2 ANQGSEA. The CDR3 reads CSVVAGVGYTF. The CDR3, as DNA: TGCAGCGTGGTGGCAGGGGTGGGCTACACCTTC.

The rearrangement links TRBV7-2 to TRBJ1-5; possible D gene TRBD1, 5 bases. This CDR3 is 14 amino acids long. Trimming removed 3 bases from V and 6 bases from J, with 12 bases in between. CDR1 is SGHTA, CDR2 FQGNSA, per germline. The CDR3 protein is CASSLRQGGQPQHF. The CDR3 coding sequence is TGTGCCAGCAGCTTGAGGCAGGGTGGTCAGCCCCAGCATTTT.

This CDR3 is CATRDRGQVGTQYF. CDR3 in DNA: TGTGCCACCAGGGACAGGGGGCAAGTTGGGACCCAGTACTTC. The chain has TRBV28 and TRBJ2-5, with 12 bases that match TRBD1. The CDR3 contains 14 residues. Looked up from germline, CDR1 is MDHEN and CDR2 is SYDVKM. V lost 10 bases and J lost 7; bases outside the gene matches: 10.